Sequencing of this T cell receptor beta chain was carried out in a study of vaccination and CD4 T cells after COVID-19. Across the whole study: Stimulation of cells relied on overlapping spike peptides derived from SARS-CoV-2, HCoV-NL63, HCoV-OC43 and HCoV-229E. Study-level points and caveats: 304 of 307 vaccine-specific clones from convalescent patients were spike mono-reactive. From around 21 to 38, the median of SARS-CoV-2-reactive clonotypes rose without reaching significance.

Sequenced with the Oncomine TCR Beta short-read assay was DNA taken from cultured CD4+ T cells. From the PCR reads, TCRdb called clonotypes with MiXCR, one entry per CDR3 protein. The data contain 20,000 to 25,000 distinct CDR3 sequences, roughly 44% of them singletons. Time point noted: late sampling 161 to 241 days after vaccination in a few convalescent patients. The treatment is: approximately nine-day PBMC culture with coronavirus spike peptide pools or control peptides (ViraFEST assay). Fresh IL-2 medium replaced half the culture medium on days 3 and 7. Worth noting for this clonotype: Its cognate antigen is unknown.

The CDR3 contains 12 residues. The V and J ends lost 3 bases and 6 bases, in that order; junction bases with no gene match: 1. Germline values: CDR1 SEHNR, CDR2 FQNEAQ (reference sequence). The rearrangement uses TRBV7-9 and TRBJ2-7; 8 bases align to TRBD2. This TCR was sampled from a human donor who had recovered from COVID-19. This material consisted of CD4+ T cells from blood, cultured in vitro, taken about 7 months after SARS-CoV-2 vaccination. CDR3 coding DNA: TGTGCCAGCAGCTTGGCGGGGGGCGAGCAGTACTTC. Translating it yields CASSLAGGEQYF.